This is a list of T cell receptor beta chains from one sample in a study of CD8 T cells in Susac syndrome. Via MiXCR, TCRdb re-called the immunoSEQ multiplex PCR reads, giving one row per CDR3 protein. This repertoire shows about 240,000 distinct CDR3 sequences, 95% to 97% found once; its top ten account for around 0.093%. Sequenced material: CD4+ T cells from PBMCs. All receptors come from a human donor with Susac syndrome. CDR3s include the opening cysteine and the closing phenylalanine or tryptophan. Fields, in order: V gene, D gene, clone size, J gene, CDR3 DNA, CDR3 protein. The D gene is left open where the match is weak. A row's size may be missing; if present it is once, few, many or a size class.

v_gene: TRBV29-1
d_gene: TRBD1
abundance: NA
j_gene: TRBJ2-1
CDR3nt: TGCAGCGTTCTTCTACCCGGACAGGGGGCGACAAATGAGCAGTTCTTC
CDR3aa: CSVLLPGQGATNEQFF

v_gene: TRBV9
d_gene: TRBD2
abundance: NA
j_gene: TRBJ2-1
CDR3nt: TGTGCCAGCAGCGCGAATGAGGGCGGGAGGGGGGCTTCCTACAATGAGCAGTTCTTC
CDR3aa: CASSANEGGRGASYNEQFF

v_gene: TRBV12-3/TRBV12-4
d_gene: NA
abundance: NA
j_gene: TRBJ2-4
CDR3nt: TGTGCCAGCAGTTTACAGCTCACCCGGACCAAAAACATTCAGTACTTC
CDR3aa: CASSLQLTRTKNIQYF

v_gene: TRBV28
d_gene: NA
abundance: NA
j_gene: TRBJ1-1
CDR3nt: TGTGCCAGCAGGCTGACGGGGGGACTGAACACTGAAGCTTTCTTT
CDR3aa: CASRLTGGLNTEAFF

v_gene: TRBV5-1
d_gene: TRBD1
abundance: NA
j_gene: TRBJ2-5
CDR3nt: TGCGCCAGCAGCTTGGGACAGGGATTTCAAGAGACCCAGTACTTC
CDR3aa: CASSLGQGFQETQYF

v_gene: TRBV21-1
d_gene: NA
abundance: NA
j_gene: TRBJ2-7
CDR3nt: TGTGCCAGCGCCAACTGTACTTCCTACGAGCAGTACTTC
CDR3aa: CASANCTSYEQYF

v_gene: TRBV2
d_gene: NA
abundance: NA
j_gene: TRBJ2-5
CDR3nt: TGTGCCAGCAGATTCTCCGGTGGGACGGAGGTGGAGACCCAGTACTTC
CDR3aa: CASRFSGGTEVETQYF

v_gene: TRBV30
d_gene: NA
abundance: NA
j_gene: TRBJ1-5
CDR3nt: TGTGCCTGGGGATTTAGCAATCAGCCCCAGCATTTT
CDR3aa: CAWGFSNQPQHF

v_gene: TRBV27
d_gene: TRBD1
abundance: NA
j_gene: TRBJ1-1
CDR3nt: TGTGCCAGCTCGTTGTCAGGACAGGGAGACACTGAAGCTTTCTTT
CDR3aa: CASSLSGQGDTEAFF

v_gene: TRBV29-1
d_gene: NA
abundance: NA
j_gene: TRBJ2-7
CDR3nt: TGCAGCGTTGAAGGGGGTTATGGGGGGGCCGTCAACGAGCAGTACTTC
CDR3aa: CSVEGGYGGAVNEQYF

v_gene: TRBV28
d_gene: NA
abundance: NA
j_gene: TRBJ1-5
CDR3nt: TGTGCCAGCAGTCTTCTACTGGGCAATCAGCCCCAGCATTTT
CDR3aa: CASSLLLGNQPQHF

v_gene: TRBV7-3
d_gene: TRBD1
abundance: NA
j_gene: TRBJ1-2
CDR3nt: TGTGCCAGCAGCTCCGGACAGGGTCGATTTGGCTACACCTTC
CDR3aa: CASSSGQGRFGYTF

v_gene: TRBV14
d_gene: TRBD2
abundance: NA
j_gene: TRBJ2-5
CDR3nt: TGTGCCAGCAGCCCCTGGAATCTAGCGGGAGGGCCTAGAGAGACCCAGTACTTC
CDR3aa: CASSPWNLAGGPRETQYF

v_gene: TRBV27
d_gene: TRBD1
abundance: NA
j_gene: TRBJ2-6
CDR3nt: TGTGCCAGCAGTTCGACACAGGGGGGAGGACTCTCTGGGGCCAACGTCCTGACTTTC
CDR3aa: CASSSTQGGGLSGANVLTF

v_gene: TRBV24-1
d_gene: NA
abundance: NA
j_gene: TRBJ2-1
CDR3nt: TGTGCCACCAGTGTTAGGACCGATAAAGGGTCCTACAATGAGCAGTTCTTC
CDR3aa: CATSVRTDKGSYNEQFF

v_gene: TRBV27
d_gene: TRBD2
abundance: NA
j_gene: TRBJ2-1
CDR3nt: TGTGCCAGCAGTTTATTGCCTAGCGGGACCCACTACAATGAGCAGTTCTTC
CDR3aa: CASSLLPSGTHYNEQFF

v_gene: TRBV25-1
d_gene: TRBD2
abundance: NA
j_gene: TRBJ2-7
CDR3nt: TGTGCCAGCAGTGAAATAGGGTGGACTAGGCGGAGAATTTTC
CDR3aa: CASSEIGWTRRRIF

v_gene: TRBV7-2
d_gene: TRBD1
abundance: NA
j_gene: TRBJ1-5
CDR3nt: TGTGCCAGCAGCAAACCAGGGGGTAAGCCCCAGCATTTT
CDR3aa: CASSKPGGKPQHF

v_gene: TRBV4-1
d_gene: TRBD2
abundance: once
j_gene: TRBJ2-7
CDR3nt: TGCGCCAGCAGCCACCAGAGGCTAGCGGGAGGATTAGTGAGGTACGAGCAGTACTTC
CDR3aa: CASSHQRLAGGLVRYEQYF